What follows describes a single T cell receptor beta chain. Its antigen remains unknown. This sample is part of a study of cytomegalovirus exposure and HLA in healthy donors. Study results and caveats: Later analysis identified a missense DCLRE1C variant that was linked to TCR beta V- and J-gene trimming. Sequencing artifact likely explains a cluster of highly shared sequence variants.

The CDR3 loop spans 11 amino acids. CDR1 MDHEN and CDR2 SYDVKM come from the germline V gene. V lost 6 bases and J lost 9, with 9 bases in between. 60 Vbeta and 13 Jbeta primers were used in PCR. Generated by immunoSEQ multiplex PCR, the TCRdb table keeps only in-frame clones and is missing some. There are around 110,000 clones in the sample; roughly three fifths occur only once, and just under 9.5% lies in the top ten. Sequenced: PBMCs. This TCR was sampled from a woman aged 40 to 50 in good health and CMV-seropositive. V usage is TRBV28 and J usage is TRBJ2-1; D is unresolved. CDR3 nucleotides: TGTGCCAGCAGGAAAATCAGTGAGCAGTTCTTC. Amino acids: CASRKISEQFF. Supplemented by reference TRBV28 and TRBJ2-1, the full variable domain reads DVKVTQSSRYLVKRTGEKVFLECVQDMDHENMFWYRQDPGLGLRLIYFSYDVKMKEKGDIPEGYSVSREKKERFSLILESASTNQTSMYLCASRKISEQFFGPGTRLTVL.